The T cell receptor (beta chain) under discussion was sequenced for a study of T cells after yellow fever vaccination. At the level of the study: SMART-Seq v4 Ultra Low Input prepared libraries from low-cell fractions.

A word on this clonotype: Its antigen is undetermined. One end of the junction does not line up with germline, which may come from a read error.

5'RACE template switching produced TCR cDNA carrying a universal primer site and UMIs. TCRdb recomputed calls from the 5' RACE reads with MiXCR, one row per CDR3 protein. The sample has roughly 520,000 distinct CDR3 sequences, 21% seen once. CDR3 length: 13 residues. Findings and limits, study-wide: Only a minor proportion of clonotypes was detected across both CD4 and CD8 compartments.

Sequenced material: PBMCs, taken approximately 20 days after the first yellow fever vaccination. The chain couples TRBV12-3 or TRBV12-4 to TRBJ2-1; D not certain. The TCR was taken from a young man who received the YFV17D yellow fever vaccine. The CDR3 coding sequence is TGTGCCAGCAATTTAAACTTGCTCAATGAGCAGTTCTTC. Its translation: CASNLNLLNEQFF.